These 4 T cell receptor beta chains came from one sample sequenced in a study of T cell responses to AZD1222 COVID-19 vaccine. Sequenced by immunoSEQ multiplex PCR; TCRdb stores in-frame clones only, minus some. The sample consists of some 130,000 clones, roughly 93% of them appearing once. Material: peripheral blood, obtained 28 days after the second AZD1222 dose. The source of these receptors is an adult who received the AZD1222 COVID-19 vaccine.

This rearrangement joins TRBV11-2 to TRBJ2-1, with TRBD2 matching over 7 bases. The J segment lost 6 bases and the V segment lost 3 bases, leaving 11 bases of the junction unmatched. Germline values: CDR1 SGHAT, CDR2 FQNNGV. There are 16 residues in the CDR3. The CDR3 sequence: CASSLRGGSPFNEQFF. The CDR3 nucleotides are TGTGCCAGCAGCTTGCGTGGCGGGAGCCCTTTCAATGAGCAGTTCTTC.

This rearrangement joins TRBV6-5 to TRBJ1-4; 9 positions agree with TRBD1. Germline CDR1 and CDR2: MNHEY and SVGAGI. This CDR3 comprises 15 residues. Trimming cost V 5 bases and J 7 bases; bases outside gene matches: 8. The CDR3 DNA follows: TGTGCCAGCAGTCCGGGACAGGGAAAGGGTGAAAAACTGTTTTTT. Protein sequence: CASSPGQGKGEKLFF.

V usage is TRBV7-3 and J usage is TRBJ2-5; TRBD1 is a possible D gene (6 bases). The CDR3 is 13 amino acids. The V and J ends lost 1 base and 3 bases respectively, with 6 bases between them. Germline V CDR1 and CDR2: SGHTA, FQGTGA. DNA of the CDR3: TGTGCCAGCAGCTTAAACAGGGAAGAGACCCAGTACTTC. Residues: CASSLNREETQYF.

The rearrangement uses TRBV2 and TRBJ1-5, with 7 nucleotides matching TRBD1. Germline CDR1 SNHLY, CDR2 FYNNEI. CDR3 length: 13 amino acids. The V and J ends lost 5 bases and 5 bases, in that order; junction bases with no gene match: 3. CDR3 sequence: CASSQTGDQPQHF. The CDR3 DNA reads TGTGCCAGCAGTCAAACAGGGGATCAGCCCCAGCATTTT.